This T cell receptor beta chain was sequenced during a study of T cells expressing NK-cell markers. Beta-chain TCR cDNA was generated via 5'RACE template switching with UMIs. For each CDR3 protein, TCRdb gives one entry from its re-call of the 5' RACE reads, without DNA. In total, the table holds roughly 160,000 distinct CDR3 sequences. The CDR3 loop spans 16 amino acids. Germline lookup yields CDR1 SGHRS and CDR2 YFSETQ. The sequence was obtained from a man aged 18-69 years in good health. Sequenced input: blood T cells: a sorted CD56 or NKG2C T cell subset, CD4+ or CD8+ T cells, or bulk PBMC T cells (not recorded which). The chain couples TRBV5-1 to TRBJ2-7; checking the TCRdb D call of TRBD1 is not possible without DNA. The CDR3 loop is CASSLTTTGGPYEQYF.